This entry lists 28 T cell receptor beta chains sequenced from one sample in a study of blood T cells in healthy people across ages. A second about 6 to 12 cycle PCR used barcoded and J-beta primers. TCRdb re-called the 5' RACE reads through MiXCR, storing one row per CDR3 protein. The repertoire has about 730,000 distinct CDR3 sequences, more than 40% of them found once; the top ten carry less than 25%. Sequencing was done on a sample of blood. These receptors were obtained from a woman aged 55 to 70 in good health.

A few counts support this clonotype. The chain employs TRBV18 and TRBJ2-7; 10 bases line up with TRBD2. V lost 1 base, J lost 5 bases, and 8 bases stayed unmatched. Germline V CDR1 and CDR2: KGHSH, LQKENI. The CDR3 sequence is 16 residues long. CDR3 region: CASSPRVAGGGDEQYF. The CDR3 nucleotides read TGTGCCAGCTCACCACGTGTAGCGGGAGGAGGCGACGAGCAGTACTTC.

V gene TRBV27 combines with J gene TRBJ2-7, with D perhaps matching TRBD2 (7 bases). Per the germline V gene, CDR1 is MNHEY and CDR2 is SMNVEV (reference sequence). V was shortened by 2 bases and J by 2 bases, with 13 bases between the two germline ends. The CDR3 has 15 residues. CDR3 sequence reads: CASSLLRGGAYEQYF. CDR3 coding DNA: TGTGCCAGCAGTTTACTAAGAGGGGGGGCCTACGAGCAGTACTTC.

This clonotype was counted between two and nine times. The chain has TRBV12-3 or TRBV12-4 and TRBJ2-7, with TRBD1 matching over 10 bases. V gave up 5 bases and J gave up 7 bases; unmatched junction bases: 5. This CDR3 spans 13 amino acids. In DNA form, the CDR3 reads TGTGCCAGCAGTGGGACAGGGGAAGGTGAGCAGTACTTC. Protein sequence: CASSGTGEGEQYF.

This clonotype was seen repeatedly, ten times or more. This rearrangement joins TRBV7-2 to TRBJ2-3, with 7 bases fitting TRBD1. The CDR3 is 15 amino acids. Germline values: CDR1 SGHTA, CDR2 FQGNSA. V lost 0 bases, J lost 5 bases, and 5 bases stayed unmatched. For the CDR3, the DNA is TGTGCCAGCAGCTTAGCGGGGCAGGGGGTAGATACGCAGTATTTT. Protein sequence: CASSLAGQGVDTQYF.

The chain combines TRBV7-9 with TRBJ2-1, with D possibly being TRBD2 (6 bases). The germline CDR1 and CDR2 sequences are SEHNR and FQNEAQ (reference sequence). This CDR3 is 15 amino acids long. The ends were cut back, 6 bases at V and 8 bases at J, with 20 bases in the middle. CDR3 DNA sequence: TGTGCCAGCAGTCTAGGGGACTTCAACGGTGATGAGCAGTTCTTC. Translated: CASSLGDFNGDEQFF.

The V call is TRBV6-2 or TRBV6-3, the J call TRBJ2-7; TRBD2 matches at 12 bases. This CDR3 spans 16 amino acids. CDR1 and CDR2 (germline): MNHEY, SVGEGT. The V and J ends lost 4 bases and 4 bases, in that order; junction bases with no gene match: 8. The CDR3: CASSSGLAGSKYEQYF. The CDR3 bases are TGTGCCAGCAGTTCAGGACTAGCGGGATCGAAGTACGAGCAGTACTTC.

The chain carries TRBV20-1 and TRBJ2-2, with D uncertain. With 6 bases removed from V and 3 bases from J, the gap between germline ends came to 17 bases. Germline loops: CDR1 DFQATT, CDR2 SNEGSKA (reference sequence). The CDR3 length is 15 residues. CDR3: CSASDRAWDTGELFF. CDR3 in DNA: TGCAGTGCCTCAGACCGGGCTTGGGACACCGGGGAGCTGTTTTTT.

The sample holds a few counts of this clonotype. The rearrangement joins TRBV29-1 to TRBJ1-1, with D unclear. Germline CDR1 is SQVTM and CDR2 is ANQGSEA. The CDR3 runs 12 residues. V lost 3 bases to trimming and J lost 6 bases, with 11 bases between them. DNA of the CDR3: TGCAGCGTTGATATGGGGAATCCTGAAGCTTTCTTT. Its translation: CSVDMGNPEAFF. Complete variable domain (other parts from reference TRBV29-1 and TRBJ1-1): SAVISQKPSRDICQRGTSLTIQCQVDSQVTMMFWYRQQPGQSLTLIATANQGSEATYESGFVIDKFPISRPNLTFSTLTVSNMSPEDSSIYLCSVDMGNPEAFFGQGTRLTVV.

Notes on this clonotype: An end of the junction differs from the germline gene, which may be a read error. The rearrangement joins TRBV20-1 to TRBJ1-5, with D perhaps matching TRBD1 (5 bases). The germline gives CDR1 DFQATT, CDR2 SNEGSKA (reference sequence). The length of the CDR3 is 13 residues. CDR3 amino acids: CSAKGLSNQPRHF. CDR3 DNA sequence: TGCAGTGCTAAGGGGTTAAGCAATCAGCCCCGGCATTTT.

This clonotype was found once. A read error is possible here, since a much larger clone lies one base away. The CDR3 DNA follows: TGTGCCAGCAGCACCAACTCCTACAAGGAGCAGTTCTTC. Translation: CASSTNSYKEQFF. The rearrangement uses TRBV7-2 and TRBJ2-1; D is ambiguous. The CDR3 is 13 residues long. The germline gives CDR1 SGHTA, CDR2 FQGNSA.

The rearrangement joins TRBV15 to TRBJ2-3; D is possibly TRBD2 (6 bases). With 1 base removed from V and 2 bases from J, the gap between germline ends came to 10 bases. The CDR3 totals 15 residues. Germline values: CDR1 LNHNV, CDR2 YYDKDF (reference sequence). The CDR3 region has the DNA TGTGCCACCAGCAGAGGTTCGGGGGACACAGATACGCAGTATTTT. Amino acid sequence: CATSRGSGDTDTQYF. Full variable domain (remainder filled in from reference TRBV15 and TRBJ2-3): DAMVIQNPRYQVTQFGKPVTLSCSQTLNHNVMYWYQQKSSQAPKLLFHYYDKDFNNEADTPDNFQSRRPNTSFCFLDIRSPGLGDTAMYLCATSRGSGDTDTQYFGPGTRLTVL.

This clonotype was seen once. The chain links TRBV6-2 or TRBV6-3 to TRBJ1-5; no reliable D call. Per the germline V gene, CDR1 is MNHEY and CDR2 is SVGEGT. The V end lost 6 bases, the J end lost 12 bases, and 18 bases lay between the germline ends. CDR3 length: 13 amino acids. CDR3 in DNA: TGTGCCAGCAGACGAGACCGGGAAGGAGGCCAGCATTTT. As protein: CASRRDREGGQHF.

This clonotype has more than one count but fewer than ten. CDR3 coding DNA: TGTGCCAGCAGTGACGGCAGTATCTACGAGCAGTACTTC. It specifies CASSDGSIYEQYF. The chain uses TRBV6-5 and TRBJ2-7; D uncertain. CDR3 length: 13 residues. From germline, CDR1 is MNHEY and CDR2 SVGAGI. The V gene lost 5 bases and the J gene lost 3 bases, with 11 bases spanning the gap.

Here the CDR3 reads CASSQGLAGGGINEQFF. The CDR3 bases are TGTGCCAGCAGCCAAGGACTAGCGGGGGGAGGGATAAATGAGCAGTTCTTC. The genes are TRBV4-2 and TRBJ2-1, with 13 bases that match TRBD2. CDR3 size: 17 residues. Unmatched junction bases numbered 7, after V lost 1 base and J lost 7 bases. CDR1 and CDR2 from the germline V gene are LGHNA and YNFKEQ.

In its sample, this clonotype was seen a few times. The CDR3 DNA is TGTGCCAGCAGCCCCGAAGCGGACAGGCCTAACACTGAAGCTTTCTTT. Translating it yields CASSPEADRPNTEAFF. This chain uses TRBV3-1 with TRBJ1-1; 7 bases fit TRBD1. The CDR3 loop spans 16 amino acids. The germline V gene encodes CDR1 LGHDT and CDR2 YNNKEL (reference sequence). After removal of 4 bases from V and 2 bases from J, the junction contained 10 bases not matched to a gene.

This chain joins TRBV20-1 and TRBJ2-3, with 10 bases fitting TRBD2. CDR1 and CDR2 (germline): DFQATT, SNEGSKA (reference sequence). This CDR3 has 15 residues. V lost 7 bases, J lost 2 bases, and 9 bases stayed unmatched. This CDR3 reads CSVIGLAGATDTQYF. The CDR3 coding sequence is TGCAGTGTTATCGGCCTAGCGGGGGCCACAGATACGCAGTATTTT.

This clonotype was detected many times. The V call is TRBV12-3 or TRBV12-4, the J call TRBJ2-7; tentatively, D is TRBD1 (7 bases). Trimming took 6 bases from V and 5 from J, leaving 14 bases between them. The CDR3 is 13 residues long. CDR3 region: CASRTGTAHEQYF. The CDR3 DNA reads as TGTGCCAGCAGGACAGGGACTGCCCACGAGCAGTACTTC.

The chain links TRBV5-1 to TRBJ2-1; the D call may be TRBD1 or TRBD2 (6 bases each). V was pared by 4 bases and J by 3 bases, with 14 bases between. In germline, CDR1 is SGHRS, CDR2 YFSETQ. CDR3 length: 15 amino acids. CDR3 nucleotide sequence: TGCGCCAGCAGCCGCGGAGGGGGGAACTACAATGAGCAGTTCTTC. Protein product: CASSRGGGNYNEQFF.

The chain joins TRBV7-3 to TRBJ2-1, with D possibly being TRBD1 (6 bases). Germline lookup yields CDR1 SGHTA and CDR2 FQGTGA. Trimming cost V 4 bases and J 3 bases, with 19 bases left between them. This CDR3 spans 17 amino acids. For the CDR3, the DNA is TGTGCCAGCAGCTCCAGTCGAAGTAGAGGGGGCTACAATGAGCAGTTCTTC. Residues: CASSSSRSRGGYNEQFF.

Note on this clonotype: An end of the junction differs from the germline gene, which may be a read error. CDR3 loop: CSARVGQNTGELFF. CDR3 coding DNA: TGTAGTGCTAGAGTTGGACAGAACACCGGGGAGCTGTTTTTT. This chain joins TRBV20-1 and TRBJ2-2, with D tentatively TRBD1 (5 bases). The CDR3 spans 14 residues. Germline V gene data show CDR1 as DFQATT and CDR2 as SNEGSKA (reference sequence).

This chain uses TRBV20-1 with TRBJ1-5; perhaps TRBD1 as D (6 bases). Trimming took 6 bases from V and 1 from J, leaving 19 bases between them. The germline V gene encodes CDR1 DFQATT and CDR2 SNEGSKA (reference sequence). This CDR3 spans 16 amino acids. The CDR3, as DNA: TGCAGTGCACCACCAACAGGGCTCGGCAGCAATCAGCCCCAGCATTTT. Encoded protein: CSAPPTGLGSNQPQHF.

The chain links TRBV7-2 to TRBJ2-3; 13 nucleotides agree with TRBD2. This CDR3 is 17 amino acids long. The V gene's germline CDR1 is SGHTA and CDR2 FQGNSA. The trim removed 1 base at V and 1 base at J, leaving 2 bases unmatched. Here the CDR3 reads CASSLVGTSGGTDTQYF. For the CDR3, the DNA is TGTGCCAGCAGCTTAGTTGGGACTAGCGGGGGCACAGATACGCAGTATTTT.

The chain couples TRBV11-2 to TRBJ2-5, with D hard to call. Looked up from germline, CDR1 is SGHAT and CDR2 is FQNNGV. Trimming cost V 5 bases and J 11 bases, with 9 bases left between them. The CDR3 contains 10 residues. The CDR3 DNA reads TGTGCCAGCAGCCGAAATGAGCAGTACTTC. This codes for CASSRNEQYF. The complete variable domain, with remaining parts taken from reference TRBV11-2 and TRBJ2-5, reads EAGVAQSPRYKIIEKRQSVAFWCNPISGHATLYWYQQILGQGPKLLIQFQNNGVVDDSQLPKDRFSAERLKGVDSTLKIQPAKLEDSAVYLCASSRNEQYFGPGTRLLVL.

This chain joins TRBV3-1 and TRBJ2-3; 8 nucleotides align to TRBD1. Germline CDR1 and CDR2: LGHDT and YNNKEL (reference sequence). The CDR3 runs to 18 residues. The V gene end was trimmed by 4 bases and the J gene end by 7 bases; junction bases not matched to a gene: 19. The CDR3 is CASSLSATGESRVNTQYF. CDR3 in DNA: TGTGCCAGCAGCCTCTCCGCGACAGGGGAATCAAGGGTCAATACGCAGTATTTT.

The genes are TRBV7-2 and TRBJ2-5, with 8 bases identical to TRBD2. Germline trimming cut 5 bases from V and 2 bases from J; bases unmatched to any gene: 10. This CDR3 region has 16 residues. Per germline, CDR1 SGHTA and CDR2 FQGNSA. DNA for the CDR3: TGTGCCAGCAGCGACCCCCGGGGGGGAGAGCAAGAGACCCAGTACTTC. Protein sequence: CASSDPRGGEQETQYF. The full variable domain, completed using reference TRBV7-2 and TRBJ2-5, is GAGVSQSPSNKVTEKGKDVELRCDPISGHTALYWYRQSLGQGLEFLIYFQGNSAPDKSGLPSDRFSAERTGGSVSTLTIQRTQQEDSAVYLCASSDPRGGEQETQYFGPGTRLLVL.

The chain uses TRBV9 and TRBJ2-2; D is unresolved. The V end was cut by 0 bases, the J end by 7 bases, with 4 bases between. CDR3 length: 12 amino acids. Per the germline V gene, CDR1 is SGDLS and CDR2 is YYNGEE. DNA of the CDR3: TGTGCCAGCAGCGTAGTCAGCGGGGAGCTGTTTTTT. Its translation: CASSVVSGELFF.

This clonotype came up a few times. The rearrangement links TRBV9 to TRBJ2-3, with D perhaps TRBD1 (6 bases). V lost 4 bases and J lost 1, with 16 bases in between. The CDR3 extends over 16 amino acids. CDR1 and CDR2 from the germline V gene are SGDLS and YYNGEE. This CDR3 reads CASSRRQVGGTDTQYF. The CDR3, as DNA: TGTGCCAGCAGCCGGCGACAGGTCGGAGGCACAGATACGCAGTATTTT.

This clonotype has a count of ten or more. CDR3 sequence (DNA): TGTGCCAGCAGTTTAAGCGCAAGCACAGATACGCAGTATTTT. Translating gives CASSLSASTDTQYF. The J gene is TRBJ2-3, the V gene TRBV27; no reliable D call. The CDR3 extends over 14 amino acids. V was pared by 2 bases and J by 0 bases, with 6 bases between. From germline, CDR1 is MNHEY and CDR2 SMNVEV (reference sequence).